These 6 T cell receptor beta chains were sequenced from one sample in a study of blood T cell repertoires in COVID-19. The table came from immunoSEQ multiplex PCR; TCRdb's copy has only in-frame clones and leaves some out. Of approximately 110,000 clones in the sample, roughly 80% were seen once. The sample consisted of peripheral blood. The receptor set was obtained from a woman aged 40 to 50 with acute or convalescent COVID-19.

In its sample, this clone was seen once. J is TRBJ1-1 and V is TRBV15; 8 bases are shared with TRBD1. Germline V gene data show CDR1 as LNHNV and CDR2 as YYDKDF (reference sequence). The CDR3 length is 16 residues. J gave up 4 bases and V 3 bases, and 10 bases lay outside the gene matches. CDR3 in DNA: TGTGCCACCAGCAGGAGGGCAGGGGGCGAGGGCACTGAAGCTTTCTTT. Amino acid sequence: CATSRRAGGEGTEAFF.

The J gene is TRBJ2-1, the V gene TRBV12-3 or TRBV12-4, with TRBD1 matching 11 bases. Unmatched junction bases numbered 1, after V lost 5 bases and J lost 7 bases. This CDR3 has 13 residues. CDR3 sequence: CASSGTGGNEQFF. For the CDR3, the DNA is TGTGCCAGCAGTGGGACAGGGGGGAATGAGCAGTTCTTC.

CDR3 bases: TGTGCCAGCAGCAGGGACAGGGACGAGCAGTACTTC. Its protein is CASSRDRDEQYF. J is TRBJ2-7 and V is TRBV5-6, with 9 bases fitting TRBD1. Germline V lookup: CDR1 SGHDT, CDR2 YYEEEE. Unmatched junction bases numbered 1, after V lost 4 bases and J lost 5 bases. The CDR3 consists of 12 residues.

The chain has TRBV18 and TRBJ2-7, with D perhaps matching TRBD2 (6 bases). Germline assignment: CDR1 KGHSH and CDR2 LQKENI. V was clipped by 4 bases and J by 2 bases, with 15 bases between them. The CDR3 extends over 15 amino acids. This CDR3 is CASSQGRAGTYEQYF. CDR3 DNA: TGTGCCAGCTCACAAGGCAGGGCGGGAACCTACGAGCAGTACTTC.

The CDR3 nucleotides are TGTGCCAGCTCAACGGACAGGGGCACTGAAGCTTTCTTT. Its translation is CASSTDRGTEAFF. V is TRBV18 and J is TRBJ1-1, with 9 bases fitting TRBD1. The ends lost 5 bases at V and 4 bases at J; junction bases unmatched: 2. The CDR3 is 13 amino acids. Germline CDR1 KGHSH, CDR2 LQKENI.

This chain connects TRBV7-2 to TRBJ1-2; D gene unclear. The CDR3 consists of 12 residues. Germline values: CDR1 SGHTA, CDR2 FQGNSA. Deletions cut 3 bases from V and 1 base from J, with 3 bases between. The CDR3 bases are TGTGCCAGCAGCTTCAGTAACTATGGCTACACCTTC. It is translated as CASSFSNYGYTF.